This paragraph reports one TCR beta chain. This sample is drawn from a study of early T cells in non-severe SARS-CoV-2 infection. Study background: Unsorted whole-blood RNA was sequenced in bulk, leaving chains unpaired.

V trimming: 5 bases; J trimming: 5 bases; junction bases outside the gene matches: 12. The germline gives CDR1 MDHEN, CDR2 SYDVKM. The CDR3 length is 16 residues. In the library, individual cDNA molecules carried attached unique molecular identifiers. TCRdb reanalysed the 5' RACE reads using MiXCR and keeps one entry per CDR3 protein. The sample holds about 50,000 distinct CDR3 sequences, roughly 9.3% seen once. The TCR sequence derives from an adult who was a healthcare worker with PCR-confirmed SARS-CoV-2 infection or an uninfected control (not recorded which). Material: whole blood. This chain connects TRBV28 to TRBJ2-5, with 9 bases that match TRBD2. The CDR3 reads CASSGLGAGGSETQYF. In DNA form, the CDR3 reads TGTGCCAGCAGTGGACTAGGAGCGGGAGGTTCGGAGACCCAGTACTTC. The full variable domain, in which reference TRBV28 and TRBJ2-5 provide the parts outside the CDR3, is DVKVTQSSRYLVKRTGEKVFLECVQDMDHENMFWYRQDPGLGLRLIYFSYDVKMKEKGDIPEGYSVSREKKERFSLILESASTNQTSMYLCASSGLGAGGSETQYFGPGTRLLVL.